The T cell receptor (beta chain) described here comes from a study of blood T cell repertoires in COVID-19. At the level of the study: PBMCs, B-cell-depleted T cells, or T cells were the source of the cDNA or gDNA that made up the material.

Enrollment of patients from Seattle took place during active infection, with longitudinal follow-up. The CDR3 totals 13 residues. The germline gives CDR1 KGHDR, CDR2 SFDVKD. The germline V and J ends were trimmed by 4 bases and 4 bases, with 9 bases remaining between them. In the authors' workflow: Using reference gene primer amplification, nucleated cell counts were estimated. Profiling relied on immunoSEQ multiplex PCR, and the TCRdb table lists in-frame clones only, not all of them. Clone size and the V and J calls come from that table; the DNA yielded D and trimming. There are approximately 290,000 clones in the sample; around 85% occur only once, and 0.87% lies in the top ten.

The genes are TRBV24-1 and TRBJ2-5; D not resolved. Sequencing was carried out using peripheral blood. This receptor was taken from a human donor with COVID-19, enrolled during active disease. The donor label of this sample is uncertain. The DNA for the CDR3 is TGTGCCACCAGTGAATCCAACGGAGAGACCCAGTACTTC. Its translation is CATSESNGETQYF.